These 22 T cell receptor beta chains share one sample of origin, sequenced in a study of cytomegalovirus exposure and HLA in healthy donors. PCR involved 60 Vbeta and 13 Jbeta primers. TCRdb keeps only in-frame clones here, not all; method: immunoSEQ multiplex PCR. The sample holds 40,000 to 60,000 clones. Source material: PBMCs. The origin of the receptors is a man aged 40-49 years in good health and CMV-seropositive.

The CDR3 region is CASSGPNFGTGGSPLHF. DNA of the CDR3: TGTGCCAGCAGCGGCCCGAATTTTGGGACAGGGGGGTCACCCCTCCACTTT. The V and J genes are TRBV9 and TRBJ1-6; the match to TRBD1 covers 11 bases. V trimming: 3 bases; J trimming: 10 bases; junction bases outside the gene matches: 12. This CDR3 is 17 amino acids long. Germline loops: CDR1 SGDLS, CDR2 YYNGEE. The full variable domain, with the rest looked up from reference TRBV9 and TRBJ1-6, is DSGVTQTPKHLITATGQRVTLRCSPRSGDLSVYWYQQSLDQGLQFLIQYYNGEERAKGNILERFSAQQFPDLHSELNLSSLELGDSALYFCASSGPNFGTGGSPLHFGNGTRLTVT.

The chain carries TRBV19 and TRBJ1-1, with TRBD1 matching over 7 bases. V trimming: 5 bases; J trimming: 0 bases; junction bases outside the gene matches: 6. Germline CDR1 is LNHDA and CDR2 is SQIVND (reference sequence). The CDR3 is made up of 15 amino acids. CDR3 loop: CASSLDRVLNTEAFF. DNA for the CDR3: TGTGCCAGTAGTCTCGACAGGGTCCTGAACACTGAAGCTTTCTTT.

The chain couples TRBV18 to TRBJ2-3, with TRBD1 matching 7 bases. J was trimmed by 6 bases and V by 1 base; bases with no gene match: 4. The CDR3 has 14 amino acids. Germline V gene data show CDR1 as KGHSH and CDR2 as LQKENI. The CDR3 region is CASSPRQGTDTQYF. DNA for the CDR3: TGTGCCAGCTCACCACGACAGGGTACCGATACGCAGTATTTT.

CDR3: CSVLGVAGDEQYF. The DNA of the CDR3 is TGCAGCGTCCTCGGGGTAGCGGGGGACGAGCAGTACTTC. The chain has TRBV29-1 and TRBJ2-7; 9 positions agree with TRBD2. V shed 6 bases, J shed 5 bases, and the junction held 8 bases outside the gene matches. Germline V gene sequence: CDR1 SQVTM, CDR2 ANQGSEA. This CDR3 comprises 13 residues.

The V and J genes are TRBV6-5 and TRBJ1-1; TRBD1 matches at 8 bases. Germline assignment: CDR1 MNHEY and CDR2 SVGAGI. J gave up 5 bases and V 5 bases, and 7 bases lay outside the gene matches. The CDR3 runs 14 residues. CDR3 in DNA: TGTGCCAGCAGTGGCGGACAGGGATGGACTGAAGCTTTCTTT. Its translation is CASSGGQGWTEAFF.

The chain uses TRBV7-2 and TRBJ2-5; 7 positions match TRBD2. Germline CDR1 reads SGHTA; CDR2 reads FQGNSA. Trimming removed 5 bases from V and 2 bases from J; junction bases left unmatched: 8. The CDR3 totals 15 residues. The CDR3 region is CASSPDRGEQETQYF. CDR3 in DNA: TGTGCCAGCAGCCCGGACCGGGGGGAACAAGAGACCCAGTACTTC.

The chain combines TRBV19 with TRBJ2-1; a possible D gene is TRBD2 (6 bases). The CDR3 runs to 14 residues. Germline CDR1 and CDR2: LNHDA and SQIVND (reference sequence). V lost 5 bases and J 12 bases, leaving 20 bases between the germline ends. CDR3 sequence reads: CASSRDRGLLGQFF. The CDR3 bases are TGTGCCAGTAGTCGGGACCGGGGGTTATTAGGGCAGTTCTTC.

The CDR3 DNA follows: TGCGCCACCAGGGGTGAAAGAAGAGGGGCTTTCTTT. Its protein product is CATRGERRGAFF. The chain is built from TRBV10-2 and TRBJ1-1; TRBD1 might be the D (6 bases). In germline, CDR1 is WSHSY, CDR2 SAAADI. The CDR3 extends over 12 amino acids. The ends were cut back, 10 bases at V and 11 bases at J, with 20 bases in the middle.

V is TRBV5-1 and J is TRBJ2-5, with D possibly being TRBD1 (5 bases). V was cut by 2 bases and J by 1 base, with 6 bases left in between. The CDR3 loop spans 13 amino acids. Germline V gives CDR1 SGHRS, CDR2 YFSETQ. The CDR3 protein is CASSFGAQETQYF. For the CDR3, the DNA is TGCGCCAGCAGCTTTGGGGCCCAAGAGACCCAGTACTTC.

The chain couples TRBV4-2 to TRBJ2-1; 12 bases map to TRBD2. Germline V gene lookup returns CDR1 LGHNA and CDR2 YNFKEQ. The J segment lost 4 bases and the V segment lost 5 bases, leaving 6 bases of the junction unmatched. The CDR3 is made up of 16 amino acids. CDR3 sequence: CASSTETSGGYNEQFF. CDR3 DNA: TGTGCCAGCAGCACGGAGACTAGCGGGGGTTACAATGAGCAGTTCTTC.

The rearrangement links TRBV10-1 to TRBJ1-2; tentatively, D is TRBD1 (5 bases). CDR3 size: 13 residues. Between the trimmed V and J ends, which lost 5 bases and 1 base, there was a span of 8 bases. Per germline, CDR1 WNHNN and CDR2 SYGVQD (reference sequence). This CDR3 reads CASSPDSNYGYTF. The CDR3 DNA reads TGCGCCAGCAGTCCTGACAGTAACTATGGCTACACCTTC.

The gene calls are TRBV9 and TRBJ2-3; 7 nucleotides align to TRBD2. The germline gives CDR1 SGDLS, CDR2 YYNGEE. After removal of 1 base from V and 2 bases from J, the junction contained 7 bases not matched to a gene. The CDR3 consists of 16 residues. The DNA for the CDR3 is TGTGCCAGCAGCGTATCAGCGGGGTCCTCCACAGATACGCAGTATTTT. Translated, it gives CASSVSAGSSTDTQYF.

The V and J genes are TRBV7-9 and TRBJ1-3; no clear D gene. Germline V gives CDR1 SEHNR, CDR2 FQNEAQ (reference sequence). CDR3 length equals 16 residues. With 0 bases removed from V and 0 bases from J, the gap between germline ends came to 9 bases. CDR3 bases: TGTGCCAGCAGCTTAGCCGGGAGGCTCTCTGGAAACACCATATATTTT. It encodes CASSLAGRLSGNTIYF.

The chain links TRBV2 to TRBJ1-6; maybe TRBD1 (5 bases). The germline V gene encodes CDR1 SNHLY and CDR2 FYNNEI. There are 14 residues in the CDR3. The V end was cut by 1 base, the J end by 9 bases, with 10 bases between. CDR3 amino acids: CASSEEGRASPLHF. Here the CDR3 DNA reads TGTGCCAGCAGTGAAGAGGGGCGAGCTTCACCCCTCCACTTT.

This chain uses TRBV11-3 with TRBJ2-1; 12 nucleotides agree with TRBD1. Losses at the gene ends were 3 bases for V and 9 bases for J; bases not matched to a gene: 9. Per germline, CDR1 SGHNT and CDR2 YENEEA. CDR3 length: 16 amino acids. In DNA, the CDR3 is TGTGCCAGCAGCTTTAGGGGACAGGGGGCTCAGGGTGAGCAGTTCTTC. Translation: CASSFRGQGAQGEQFF.

The CDR3 DNA sequence: TGTGCCAGCACAAACAGGGCTAACACCGGGGAGCTGTTTTTT. Its protein product is CASTNRANTGELFF. The V gene is TRBV7-8, the J gene TRBJ2-2; tentative D call: TRBD1 (6 bases). Germline V gives CDR1 SGHVS, CDR2 FQNEAQ. The CDR3 is 14 amino acids. V was trimmed by 7 bases and J by 2 bases, leaving 11 bases between them.

The chain carries TRBV10-3 and TRBJ2-7; the D is unclear. Looked up from germline, CDR1 is ENHRY and CDR2 is SYGVKD. The CDR3 extends over 13 amino acids. With 2 bases removed from V and 6 bases from J, the gap between germline ends came to 11 bases. CDR3 DNA: TGTGCCATCAGTGAGCCTAGAATACCCGAGCAGTACTTC. Amino acid sequence: CAISEPRIPEQYF.

The V call is TRBV30, the J call TRBJ1-6; no reliable D call. Germline CDR1 reads GTSNPN; CDR2 reads SVGIG (reference sequence). V was pared by 4 bases and J by 8 bases, with 12 bases between. This CDR3 contains 13 residues. As DNA, the CDR3 is TGTGCCTGGACGGCGAGGGAGGATTCACCCCTCCACTTT. Protein sequence: CAWTAREDSPLHF.

The chain uses TRBV30 and TRBJ1-6; D may be TRBD1 (6 bases). V gave up 0 bases and J gave up 9 bases, with 15 bases separating them. Germline loops: CDR1 GTSNPN, CDR2 SVGIG (reference sequence). The CDR3 is 15 residues long. The CDR3 DNA sequence: TGTGCCTGGAGTGTCGGGAGGGGGGGAACTTCACCCCTCCACTTT. Translating gives CAWSVGRGGTSPLHF.

In DNA, the CDR3 is TGTGCCAGCAGTAGGAACGTGGGCCGGACGCAGTATTTT. Encoded protein: CASSRNVGRTQYF. This rearrangement joins TRBV28 to TRBJ2-3; D unclear. The CDR3 loop spans 13 amino acids. CDR1 is MDHEN, CDR2 SYDVKM, per germline. V was pared by 5 bases and J by 9 bases, with 15 bases between.

CDR3 loop: CASSIDGDYNQPQHF. CDR3 sequence (DNA): TGTGCCAGTAGTATCGACGGGGACTACAATCAGCCCCAGCATTTT. The chain recombines TRBV19 with TRBJ1-5; TRBD1 is a possible D gene (5 bases). The germline V gene has CDR1 LNHDA and CDR2 SQIVND (reference sequence). Trimming cost V 3 bases and J 3 bases, with 12 bases left between them. The CDR3 runs to 15 residues.

The chain recombines TRBV19 with TRBJ1-1, with D possibly TRBD1 on 6 matching bases. Trimming stripped 2 bases from V and 5 bases from J, with 6 bases between. CDR1 and CDR2 from the germline V gene are LNHDA and SQIVND (reference sequence). This CDR3 spans 12 amino acids. Written as DNA, the CDR3 is TGTGCCAGTAGTATAAGGGGGACTGAAGCTTTCTTT. Protein: CASSIRGTEAFF.